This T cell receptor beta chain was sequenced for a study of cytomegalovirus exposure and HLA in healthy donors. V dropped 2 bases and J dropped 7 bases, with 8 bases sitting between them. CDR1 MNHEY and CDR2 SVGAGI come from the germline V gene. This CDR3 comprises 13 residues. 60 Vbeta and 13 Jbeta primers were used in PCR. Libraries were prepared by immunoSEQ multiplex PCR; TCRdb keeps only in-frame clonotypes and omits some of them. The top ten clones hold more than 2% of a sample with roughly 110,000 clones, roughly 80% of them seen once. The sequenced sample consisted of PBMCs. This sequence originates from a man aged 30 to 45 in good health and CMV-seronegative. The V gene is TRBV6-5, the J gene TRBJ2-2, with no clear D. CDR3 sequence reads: CASSYDGGGELFF. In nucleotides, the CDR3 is TGTGCCAGCAGTTACGACGGCGGCGGGGAGCTGTTTTTT.